Below, one T cell receptor (beta chain) is given with its context. From the RT-PCR reads, TCRdb called clonotypes with MiXCR, one entry per CDR3 protein. The sample has hundreds of thousands of distinct CDR3 sequences; approximately 14% are singletons. Between the trimmed V and J ends, which lost 5 bases and 3 bases, there was a span of 16 bases. The CDR3 is 15 residues long. The V gene is TRBV12-3 or TRBV12-4, the J gene TRBJ1-1; possible D gene TRBD1, 5 bases. This sequence was found in a female donor in good health, serving as a healthy control. What was sequenced was memory CD4+ T cells from blood. As DNA, the CDR3 is TGTGCCAGCAGTCCCCGGGACCTATTTTACACTGAAGCTTTCTTT. Its translation is CASSPRDLFYTEAFF.